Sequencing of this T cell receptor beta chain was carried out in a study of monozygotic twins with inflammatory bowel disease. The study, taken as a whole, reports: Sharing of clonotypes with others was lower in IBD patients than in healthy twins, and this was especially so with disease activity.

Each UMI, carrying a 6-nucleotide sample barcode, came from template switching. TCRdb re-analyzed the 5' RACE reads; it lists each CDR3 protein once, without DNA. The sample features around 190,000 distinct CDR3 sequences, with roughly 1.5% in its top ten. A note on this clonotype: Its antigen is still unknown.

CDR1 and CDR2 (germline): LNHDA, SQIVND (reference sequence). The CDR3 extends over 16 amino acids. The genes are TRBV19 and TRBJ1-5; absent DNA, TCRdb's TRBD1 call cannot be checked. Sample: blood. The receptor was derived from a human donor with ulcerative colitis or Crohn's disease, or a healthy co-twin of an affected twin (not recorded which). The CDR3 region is CASSINKGSANQPQHF.